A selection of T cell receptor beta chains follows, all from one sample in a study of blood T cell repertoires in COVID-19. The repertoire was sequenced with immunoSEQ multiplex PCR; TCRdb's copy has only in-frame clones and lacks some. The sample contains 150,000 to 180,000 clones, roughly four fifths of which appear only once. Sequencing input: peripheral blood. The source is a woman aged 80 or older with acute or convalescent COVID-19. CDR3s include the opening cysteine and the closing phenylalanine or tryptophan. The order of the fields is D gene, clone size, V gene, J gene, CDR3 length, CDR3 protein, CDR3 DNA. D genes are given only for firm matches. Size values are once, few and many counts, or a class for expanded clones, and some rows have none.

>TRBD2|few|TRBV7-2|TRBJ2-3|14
CASSSRLAGDTQYF
TGTGCCAGCAGCTCACGACTAGCAGGTGATACGCAGTATTTT
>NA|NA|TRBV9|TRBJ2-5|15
CASSVAGGQQETQYF
TGTGCCAGCAGCGTAGCGGGCGGACAACAAGAGACCCAGTACTTC
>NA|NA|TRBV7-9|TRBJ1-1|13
CASSRLRDTEAFF
TGTGCCAGCAGCCGCCTCAGGGACACTGAAGCTTTCTTT
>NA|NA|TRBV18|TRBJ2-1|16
CASSLLAPDHYNEQFF
TGTGCCAGCTCACTCCTAGCCCCAGACCACTACAATGAGCAGTTCTTC
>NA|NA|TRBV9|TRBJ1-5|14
CASSVPPSNQPQHF
TGTGCCAGCAGCGTCCCTCCTAGCAATCAGCCCCAGCATTTT
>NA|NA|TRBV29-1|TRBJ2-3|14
CSVRGVRGSDTQYF
TGCAGCGTTCGTGGAGTTCGAGGGAGCGATACGCAGTATTTT
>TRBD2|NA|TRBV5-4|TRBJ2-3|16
CASSLTSGGAVDTQYF
TGTGCCAGCAGCTTAACTAGCGGGGGGGCCGTAGATACGCAGTATTTT
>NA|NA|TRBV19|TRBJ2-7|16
CASSISSGVYRNEQYF
TGTGCCAGTAGTATAAGTTCGGGGGTTTACAGGAACGAGCAGTACTTC
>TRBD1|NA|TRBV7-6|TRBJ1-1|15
CASSSPGTANTEAFF
TGTGCCAGCAGCTCCCCCGGGACAGCGAACACTGAAGCTTTCTTT
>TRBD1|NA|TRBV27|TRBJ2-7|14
CASSPSGTGYEQYF
TGTGCCAGCAGTCCTTCCGGGACAGGGTACGAGCAGTACTTC
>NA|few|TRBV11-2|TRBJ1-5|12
CASSTSGQPQHF
TGTGCCAGCAGCACTAGTGGTCAGCCCCAGCATTTT
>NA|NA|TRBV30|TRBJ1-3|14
CACPDSSKGNTIYF
TGTGCCTGCCCGGACAGTTCTAAGGGAAACACCATATATTTT
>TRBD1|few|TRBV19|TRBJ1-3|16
CASSRSGTGDGNTIYF
TGTGCCAGTAGTAGGTCCGGGACAGGGGACGGAAACACCATATATTTT
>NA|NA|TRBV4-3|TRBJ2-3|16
CASRPDLGMGMDTQYF
TGCGCCAGCAGACCTGACCTCGGGATGGGAATGGATACGCAGTATTTT
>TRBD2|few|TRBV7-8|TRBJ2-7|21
CASSFQTAMKGAGGDLLEQYF
TGTGCCAGCAGCTTCCAGACCGCAATGAAGGGGGCGGGAGGGGACCTCCTCGAGCAGTACTTC
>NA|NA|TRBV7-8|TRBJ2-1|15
CASSLAEGPYNEQFF
TGTGCCAGCAGCTTGGCGGAGGGACCCTACAATGAGCAGTTCTTC
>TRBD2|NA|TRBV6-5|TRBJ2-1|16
CASSYLASGDYNEQFF
TGTGCCAGCAGTTACCTGGCTAGCGGGGACTACAATGAGCAGTTCTTC
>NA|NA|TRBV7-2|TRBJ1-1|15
CASSLLGTPNTEAFF
TGTGCCAGCAGCTTATTAGGGACTCCGAACACTGAAGCTTTCTTT
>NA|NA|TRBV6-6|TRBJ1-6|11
CASRDSSPLHF
TGTGCCAGCAGGGACAGTTCACCCCTCCACTTT
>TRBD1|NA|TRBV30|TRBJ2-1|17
CAWSRSLGTAFSEEQFF
TGTGCCTGGAGTCGTTCCCTTGGGACAGCCTTCTCGGAGGAGCAGTTCTTC
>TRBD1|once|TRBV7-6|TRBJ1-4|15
CASSSGTALGEKLFF
TGTGCCAGCAGCTCTGGGACAGCTCTTGGGGAAAAACTGTTTTTT
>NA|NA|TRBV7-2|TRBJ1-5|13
CASSLGRDQPQHF
TGTGCCAGCAGCTTAGGGAGGGATCAGCCCCAGCATTTT
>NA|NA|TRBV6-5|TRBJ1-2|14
CASVFHIQFYGYTF
TGTGCCAGCGTGTTCCACATTCAGTTTTATGGCTACACCTTC
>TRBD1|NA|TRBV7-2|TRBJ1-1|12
CASSPFQGVAFF
TGTGCCAGCAGCCCTTTTCAGGGGGTGGCTTTCTTT
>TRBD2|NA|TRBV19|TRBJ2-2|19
CASSPQGLAGRTVTGELFF
TGTGCCAGTAGTCCCCAGGGACTAGCGGGACGGACTGTCACCGGGGAGCTGTTTTTT
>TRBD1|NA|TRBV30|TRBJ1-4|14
CAWTDRVSSEKLFF
TGTGCCTGGACTGACAGGGTGTCATCCGAAAAACTGTTTTTT
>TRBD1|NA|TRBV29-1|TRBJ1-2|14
CSVAGTGGLWGYTF
TGCAGCGTCGCCGGGACAGGGGGTTTGTGGGGCTACACCTTC
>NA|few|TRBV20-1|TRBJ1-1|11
CSARWEAGAFF
TGCAGTGCTAGATGGGAGGCAGGAGCTTTCTTT
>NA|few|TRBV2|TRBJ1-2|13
CASSQTADYGYTF
TGTGCCAGCAGCCAGACAGCAGACTATGGCTACACCTTC
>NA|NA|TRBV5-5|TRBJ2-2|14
CASSSGQSTGELFF
TGTGCCAGCAGCTCCGGACAGAGCACCGGGGAGCTGTTTTTT
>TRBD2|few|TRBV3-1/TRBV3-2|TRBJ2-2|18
CASSQSPSSGYNSGELFF
TGTGCCAGCAGCCAGTCCCCCTCTAGCGGGTATAACAGCGGGGAGCTGTTTTTT
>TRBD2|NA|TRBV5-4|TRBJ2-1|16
CASSLGGGRALNEQFF
TGTGCCAGCAGCTTGGGTGGAGGGAGGGCCCTCAATGAGCAGTTCTTC
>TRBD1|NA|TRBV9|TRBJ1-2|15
CASSAPSGGDYGYTF
TGTGCCAGCAGCGCCCCCTCAGGGGGCGACTATGGCTACACCTTC
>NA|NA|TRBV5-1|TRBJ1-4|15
CASSLSSATNEKLFF
TGCGCCAGCAGCCTCTCAAGTGCGACTAATGAAAAACTGTTTTTT
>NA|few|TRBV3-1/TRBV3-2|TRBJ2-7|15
CASSQAIALSYEQYF
TGTGCCAGCAGCCAAGCAATAGCGCTCTCCTACGAGCAGTACTTC
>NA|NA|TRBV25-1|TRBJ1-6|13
CASSGTKNSPLHF
TGTGCCAGTTCCGGGACAAAAAATTCACCCCTCCACTTT
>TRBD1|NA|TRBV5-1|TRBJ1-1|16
CASSLVGGQQNTEAFF
TGCGCCAGCAGCTTGGTAGGGGGACAGCAGAACACTGAAGCTTTCTTT
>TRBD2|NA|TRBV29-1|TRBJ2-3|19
CSVVTTRGVAGWTTDTQYF
TGCAGCGTTGTCACTACCCGGGGGGTGGCGGGATGGACCACAGATACGCAGTATTTT
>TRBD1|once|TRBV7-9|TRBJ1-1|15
CASSNTGTGTSEAFF
TGTGCCAGCAGCAACACCGGGACAGGGACCTCTGAAGCTTTCTTT
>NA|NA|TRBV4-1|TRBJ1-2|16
CASSQDAGFVRDGYTF
TGCGCCAGCAGCCAAGACGCAGGGTTTGTTAGGGATGGCTACACCTTC
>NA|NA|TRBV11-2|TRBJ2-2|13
CASSLNSNGELFF
TGTGCCAGCAGCTTAAACTCCAACGGGGAGCTGTTTTTT
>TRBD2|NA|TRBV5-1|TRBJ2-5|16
CASSFPSGRSLETQYF
TGCGCCAGCAGCTTTCCTAGCGGGAGGAGTTTGGAGACCCAGTACTTC
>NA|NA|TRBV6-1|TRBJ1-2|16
CASSDLGGASNYGYTF
TGTGCCAGCAGTGACTTAGGGGGGGCATCTAACTATGGCTACACCTTC
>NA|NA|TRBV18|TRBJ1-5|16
CASSPRDKRSNQPQHF
TGTGCCAGCTCACCTAGGGACAAGAGGAGCAATCAGCCCCAGCATTTT
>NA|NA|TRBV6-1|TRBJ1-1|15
CASSGRAGANTEAFF
TGTGCCAGCAGCGGGAGGGCAGGCGCGAACACTGAAGCTTTCTTT
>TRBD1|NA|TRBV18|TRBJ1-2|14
CASSTSGTDLAYTF
TGTGCCAGCTCAACCTCCGGGACAGACCTCGCCTACACCTTC
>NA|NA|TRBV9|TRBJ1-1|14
CASSVVGGDTEAFF
TGTGCCAGCAGCGTAGTTGGGGGCGACACTGAAGCTTTCTTT
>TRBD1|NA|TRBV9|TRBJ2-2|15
CASSLTGGFAGELFF
TGTGCCAGCAGCTTAACAGGGGGCTTCGCCGGGGAGCTGTTTTTT
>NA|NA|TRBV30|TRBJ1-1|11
CAWSRETQAFF
TGTGCCTGGAGCCGGGAAACTCAAGCTTTCTTT
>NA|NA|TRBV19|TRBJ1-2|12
CASSLADYGYTF
TGTGCCAGTAGTTTGGCAGACTATGGCTACACCTTC
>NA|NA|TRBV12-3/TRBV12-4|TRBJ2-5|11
CASSFYETQYF
TGTGCCAGCAGTTTCTACGAGACCCAGTACTTC
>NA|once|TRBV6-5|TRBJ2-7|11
CASSNRYEQYF
TGTGCCAGCAGCAACAGGTATGAGCAGTACTTC
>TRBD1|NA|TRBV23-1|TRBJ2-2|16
CASSQCQGAGTGELFF
TGCGCCAGCAGTCAATGTCAGGGGGCGGGCACCGGGGAGCTGTTTTTT
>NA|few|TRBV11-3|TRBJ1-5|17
CASSLDTGGRSNQPQHF
TGTGCCAGCAGCTTAGACACAGGAGGGCGTAGCAATCAGCCCCAGCATTTT
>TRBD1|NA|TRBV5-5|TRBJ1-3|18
CASSFHPGQGAQGNTIYF
TGTGCCAGCAGCTTTCACCCGGGACAGGGGGCACAAGGAAACACCATATATTTT
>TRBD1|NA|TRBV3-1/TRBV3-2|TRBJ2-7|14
CASSRTGLFSEQYF
TGTGCCAGCAGCCGGACAGGGTTGTTCTCCGAGCAGTACTTC
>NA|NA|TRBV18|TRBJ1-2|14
CASSPSLTNYGYTF
TGTGCCAGCTCACCAAGCCTTACTAACTATGGCTACACCTTC
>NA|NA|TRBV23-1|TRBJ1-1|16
CASSQPRPFPNTEAFF
TGCGCCAGCAGTCAACCGCGCCCCTTTCCGAACACTGAAGCTTTCTTT
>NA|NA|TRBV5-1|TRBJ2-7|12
CASSSPGLEQYF
TGCGCCAGCAGCTCACCGGGACTCGAGCAGTACTTC